The entry below describes one TCR beta chain. This CDR3 comprises 14 residues. V was clipped by 2 bases and J by 5 bases, with 10 bases between them. The V gene's germline CDR1 is MNHEY and CDR2 SVGAGI. TCRdb's copy holds only in-frame clones and misses some; the assay was immunoSEQ multiplex PCR. The data show 90,000 to 100,000 clones, about nine tenths seen once. These data belong to a study of control samples from healthy donors and cancer patients. This receptor was obtained from a woman aged 18-30 years in good health. The V call is TRBV6-5, the J call TRBJ1-5; D is ambiguous. The specimen was blood. CDR3 sequence reads: CASSYRGGDQPQHF. CDR3 nucleotide sequence: TGTGCCAGCAGTTACCGGGGAGGCGATCAGCCCCAGCATTTT.